The 4 T cell receptor beta chains in this list originate from one sample, sequenced in a study of brain T cells in children with intractable seizures. Some clones are missing from TCRdb's copy, which holds only in-frame ones; the method was immunoSEQ multiplex PCR. Of approximately 330,000 clones listed, 93% were seen once; the top ten hold 4.5% to 7%. The sample's time point: blood from clinic visit 5 months post-surgery; TSC patient then seizure free. The specimen comprised peripheral blood, sampled 4 to 5 months after surgery. The origin of the receptors is a boy under two years old with tuberous sclerosis and intractable seizures.

The rearrangement links TRBV13 to TRBJ2-5; D ambiguous. The V gene lost 4 bases and the J gene lost 0 bases, with 6 bases spanning the gap. Germline CDR1 PRHDT, CDR2 FYEKMQ (reference sequence). CDR3 size: 13 residues. For the CDR3, the DNA is TGTGCCAGCAGCTCTAAGTACCAAGAGACCCAGTACTTC. This gives the protein CASSSKYQETQYF.

The V and J genes are TRBV2 and TRBJ1-2; TRBD1 aligns across 11 bases. In germline, CDR1 is SNHLY, CDR2 FYNNEI. The J segment lost 6 bases and the V segment lost 5 bases, leaving 2 bases of the junction unmatched. The CDR3 covers 13 residues. The CDR3 DNA reads TGTGCCAGCAGTAGGGACAGGGGGGATGGCTACACCTTC. Amino acids: CASSRDRGDGYTF.

The gene calls are TRBV21-1 and TRBJ1-4; the D call in the table, TRBD1, was not verified against the DNA. TRBV21-1 is noted as a pseudogene. This CDR3 is built from 20 residues. The CDR3 reads CASSRARRRDRGREGEKLFF. Written as DNA, the CDR3 is TGTGCCAGCAGCCGAGCCAGGAGGCGGGACAGGGGGCGCGAGGGTGAAAAACTGTTTTTT.

The chain links TRBV14 to TRBJ1-1; 8 nucleotides align to TRBD1. This CDR3 region has 14 residues. With V trimmed by 4 bases and J by 1 base, 2 bases remained unmatched. Germline-derived CDR1 and CDR2 are SGHDN and FVKESK. For the CDR3, the DNA is TGTGCCAGCAGCCGGACAGGGCGGAACACTGAAGCTTTCTTT. It specifies CASSRTGRNTEAFF.